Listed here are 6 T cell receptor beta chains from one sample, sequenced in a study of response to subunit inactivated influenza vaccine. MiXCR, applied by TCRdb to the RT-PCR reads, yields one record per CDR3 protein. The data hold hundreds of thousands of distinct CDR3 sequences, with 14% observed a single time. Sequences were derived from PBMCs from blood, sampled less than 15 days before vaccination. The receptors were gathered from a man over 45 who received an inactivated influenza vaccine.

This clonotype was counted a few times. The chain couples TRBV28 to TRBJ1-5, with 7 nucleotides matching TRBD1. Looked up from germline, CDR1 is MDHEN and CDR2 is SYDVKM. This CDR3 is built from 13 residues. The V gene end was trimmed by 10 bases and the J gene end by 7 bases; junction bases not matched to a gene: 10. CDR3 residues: CATRQGLGQPQHF. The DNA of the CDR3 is TGTGCCACCCGACAGGGTCTAGGGCAGCCCCAGCATTTT.

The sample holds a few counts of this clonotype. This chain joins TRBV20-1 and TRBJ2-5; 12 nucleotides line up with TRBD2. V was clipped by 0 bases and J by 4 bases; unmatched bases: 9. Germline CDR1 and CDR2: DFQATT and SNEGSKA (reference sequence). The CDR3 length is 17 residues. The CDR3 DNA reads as TGCAGTGCTAGAGATGCCACTCTAGCGGGAGGGCGAGAGACCCAGTACTTC. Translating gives CSARDATLAGGRETQYF.

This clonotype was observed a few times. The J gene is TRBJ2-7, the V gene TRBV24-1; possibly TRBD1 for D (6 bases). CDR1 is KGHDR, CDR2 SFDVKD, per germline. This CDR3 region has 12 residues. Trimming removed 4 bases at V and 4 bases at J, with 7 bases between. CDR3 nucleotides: TGTGCCACCAGTGACCAGGGGTACGAGCAGTACTTC. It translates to CATSDQGYEQYF.

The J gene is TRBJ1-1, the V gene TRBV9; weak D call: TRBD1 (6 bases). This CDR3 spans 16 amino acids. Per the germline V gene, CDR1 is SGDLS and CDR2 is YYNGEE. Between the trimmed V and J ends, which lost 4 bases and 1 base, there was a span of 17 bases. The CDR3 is CASSRGGHPQNTEAFF. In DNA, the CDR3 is TGTGCCAGCAGCAGAGGGGGGCACCCCCAGAACACTGAAGCTTTCTTT.

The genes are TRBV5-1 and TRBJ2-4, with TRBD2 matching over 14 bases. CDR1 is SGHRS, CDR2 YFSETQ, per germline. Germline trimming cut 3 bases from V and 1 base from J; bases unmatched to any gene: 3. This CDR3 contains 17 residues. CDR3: CASSSWTSGRAKNIQYF. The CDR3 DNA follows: TGCGCCAGCAGCTCATGGACTAGCGGGAGGGCCAAAAACATTCAGTACTTC. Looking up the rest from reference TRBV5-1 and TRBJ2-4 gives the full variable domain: KAGVTQTPRYLIKTRGQQVTLSCSPISGHRSVSWYQQTPGQGLQFLFEYFSETQRNKGNFPGRFSGRQFSNSRSEMNVSTLELGDSALYLCASSSWTSGRAKNIQYFGAGTRLSVL.

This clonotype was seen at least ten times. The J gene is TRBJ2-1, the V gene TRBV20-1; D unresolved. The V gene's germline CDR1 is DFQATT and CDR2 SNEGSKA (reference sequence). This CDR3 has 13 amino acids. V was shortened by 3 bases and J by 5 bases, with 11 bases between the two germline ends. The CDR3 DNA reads TGCAGTGCTAGTTTGGAATACAACAATGAGCAGTTCTTC. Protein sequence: CSASLEYNNEQFF.